The 27 T cell receptor beta chains given below trace back to one sample, sequenced in a study of cytotoxic CD8 clonotypes in ibrutinib-treated CLL. This table comes from immunoSEQ multiplex PCR, and its TCRdb copy is limited to in-frame clones, with some not included. This table has fewer than 300,000 clones, approximately 76% appearing once. The sample here was PBMCs, taken at disease progression, from a patient treated with ibrutinib. The receptors here all came from a human donor with chronic lymphocytic leukemia.

J is TRBJ1-5 and V is TRBV10-2; D perhaps matches TRBD1 (5 bases). CDR1 is WSHSY, CDR2 SAAADI, per germline. The CDR3 is 15 residues long. V was pared by 0 bases and J by 0 bases, with 6 bases between. The chain's CDR3 is CASSESGASNQPQHF. Written as DNA, the CDR3 is TGCGCCAGCAGTGAGTCAGGGGCTAGCAATCAGCCCCAGCATTTT.

This clone was counted only a few times. The V gene is TRBV6-5, the J gene TRBJ2-7; no clear D. The ends were cut back, 4 bases at V and 3 bases at J, with 4 bases in the middle. CDR3 length: 11 amino acids. CDR1 and CDR2 from the germline V gene are MNHEY and SVGAGI. The CDR3 reads CASSSHYEQYF. CDR3 DNA: TGTGCCAGCAGTTCCCACTACGAGCAGTACTTC.

This chain links TRBV7-9 with TRBJ2-7; a weak D match, TRBD2 (6 bases). CDR1 and CDR2 from the germline V gene are SEHNR and FQNEAQ (reference sequence). V was clipped by 4 bases and J by 2 bases, with 15 bases between them. The CDR3 runs 15 residues. The CDR3 region is CASSSMGLVTYEQYF. Here the CDR3 DNA reads TGTGCCAGCAGCTCAATGGGACTTGTTACCTACGAGCAGTACTTC.

The rearrangement uses TRBV7-2 and TRBJ2-7; 10 bases align to TRBD2. V lost 1 base and J lost 5; bases outside the gene matches: 8. The CDR3 loop spans 16 amino acids. Germline V gene data show CDR1 as SGHTA and CDR2 as FQGNSA. The CDR3 here is CASSLDRLAGVNEQYF. In DNA form, the CDR3 reads TGTGCCAGCAGCTTAGATCGTCTAGCGGGAGTGAACGAGCAGTACTTC.

This clone was counted only a few times. This chain connects TRBV11-2 to TRBJ2-1, with TRBD2 matching 8 bases. The CDR3 runs to 16 residues. Germline lookup yields CDR1 SGHAT and CDR2 FQNNGV. V lost 4 bases, J lost 4 bases, and 9 bases stayed unmatched. CDR3 coding DNA: TGTGCCAGCAGCTCCTCCGGGACTAGGCCTTACAATGAGCAGTTCTTC. Its protein is CASSSSGTRPYNEQFF.

V gene TRBV4-1 combines with J gene TRBJ1-2, with 7 nucleotides matching TRBD1. The CDR3 covers 14 residues. J was trimmed by 4 bases and V by 5 bases; bases with no gene match: 7. The germline V gene has CDR1 MGHRA and CDR2 YSYEKL. The CDR3 nucleotides are TGCGCCAGCAGCTCTGACAGGGTAGGCTATGGCTACACCTTC. This translates into CASSSDRVGYGYTF.

This clone was seen a handful of times. The V call is TRBV19, the J call TRBJ1-4; 7 positions match TRBD1. Germline-derived CDR1 and CDR2 are LNHDA and SQIVND (reference sequence). CDR3 length: 14 amino acids. The ends lost 2 bases at V and 7 bases at J; junction bases unmatched: 4. The CDR3 bases are TGTGCCAGTAGTATATCCAACAGGGGTGAAAAACTGTTTTTT. It translates to CASSISNRGEKLFF.

V and J are TRBV4-1 and TRBJ2-5; D is possibly TRBD1 or TRBD2 (5 bases each). Germline V CDR1 and CDR2: MGHRA, YSYEKL. The V end was cut by 2 bases, the J end by 9 bases, with 16 bases between. This CDR3 spans 14 amino acids. For the CDR3, the DNA is TGCGCCAGCAGCCAACCAAATGGTCCGGGACCCCAGTACTTC. This encodes CASSQPNGPGPQYF.

The chain employs TRBV19 and TRBJ1-5; D is ambiguous. Germline V gene data show CDR1 as LNHDA and CDR2 as SQIVND (reference sequence). V lost 4 bases, J lost 4 bases, and 14 bases lay in between. This CDR3 has 15 amino acids. CDR3 DNA sequence: TGTGCCAGTAGTACCCTACTCCGGAGTAATCAGCCCCAGCATTTT. Protein: CASSTLLRSNQPQHF.

This chain links TRBV7-2 with TRBJ2-3, with 7 bases fitting TRBD2. Germline V lookup: CDR1 SGHTA, CDR2 FQGNSA. This CDR3 has 14 residues. J lost 4 bases, V lost 2 bases, and 3 bases had no gene match. This chain's CDR3 is CASSLRGGPDTQYF. The CDR3 bases are TGTGCCAGCAGCTTAAGGGGAGGGCCAGATACGCAGTATTTT.

The chain couples TRBV7-9 to TRBJ2-2; 12 bases fit TRBD2. V lost 2 bases, J lost 4 bases, and 8 bases stayed unmatched. The germline CDR1 and CDR2 sequences are SEHNR and FQNEAQ (reference sequence). The CDR3 is 18 residues long. The CDR3 loop is CASSLSPSGRAGTGELFF. DNA of the CDR3: TGTGCCAGCAGCTTATCACCTAGCGGGAGGGCGGGCACCGGGGAGCTGTTTTTT. The entire variable domain, with the rest obtained from reference TRBV7-9 and TRBJ2-2, is as follows: DTGVSQNPRHKITKRGQNVTFRCDPISEHNRLYWYRQTLGQGPEFLTYFQNEAQLEKSRLLSDRFSAERPKGSFSTLEIQRTEQGDSAMYLCASSLSPSGRAGTGELFFGEGSRLTVL.

The chain couples TRBV7-9 to TRBJ2-3; D is perhaps TRBD2 (7 bases). The CDR3 spans 16 residues. Germline V gene sequence: CDR1 SEHNR, CDR2 FQNEAQ (reference sequence). V shed 1 base and J shed 4 bases, with 15 bases lying between them. CDR3 sequence: CASSLVGGPVSDTQYF. CDR3 sequence (DNA): TGTGCCAGCAGCTTAGTGGGGGGGCCCGTGTCAGATACGCAGTATTTT.

V is TRBV11-2 and J is TRBJ2-7, with D uncertain. V dropped 1 base and J dropped 0 bases, with 10 bases sitting between them. CDR1 is SGHAT and CDR2 is FQNNGV in the germline V gene. The CDR3 contains 15 residues. The CDR3 spells CASSLVAGSSYEQYF. For the CDR3, the DNA is TGTGCCAGCAGCTTAGTGGCAGGCAGCTCCTACGAGCAGTACTTC.

This rearrangement joins TRBV10-3 to TRBJ2-7, with TRBD2 matching over 15 bases. In germline, CDR1 is ENHRY, CDR2 SYGVKD. The CDR3 has 20 residues. J gave up 1 base and V 3 bases, and 13 bases lay outside the gene matches. Written as DNA, the CDR3 is TGTGCCATCAGTGACGCCCGGACTAGCGGGAGGGCCTTTCGTTCCTACGAGCAGTACTTC. Translated: CAISDARTSGRAFRSYEQYF.

The V call is TRBV7-3, the J call TRBJ2-7; D gene ambiguous. V was shortened by 2 bases and J by 1 base, with 9 bases between the two germline ends. This CDR3 has 14 residues. The germline CDR1 and CDR2 sequences are SGHTA and FQGTGA. The CDR3 here is CASSLFAVSYEQYF. In nucleotides, the CDR3 is TGTGCCAGCAGCTTATTCGCGGTGTCCTACGAGCAGTACTTC.

The V and J genes are TRBV10-2 and TRBJ2-1; no firm D call. Germline V gives CDR1 WSHSY, CDR2 SAAADI. V was shortened by 8 bases and J by 4 bases, with 12 bases between the two germline ends. The CDR3 spans 13 residues. In nucleotides, the CDR3 is TGCGCCAGCGGGTTGGCTAGGTACAATGAGCAGTTCTTC. As protein: CASGLARYNEQFF.

This rearrangement joins TRBV27 to TRBJ2-1; D is unresolved. V dropped 7 bases and J dropped 4 bases, with 11 bases sitting between them. The V gene's germline CDR1 is MNHEY and CDR2 SMNVEV (reference sequence). This CDR3 region has 13 residues. CDR3: CASTSPPYNEQFF. CDR3 DNA sequence: TGTGCCAGCACCTCTCCCCCGTACAATGAGCAGTTCTTC.

In this sample, this clone turned up once. The rearrangement uses TRBV11-1 and TRBJ2-1, with TRBD2 matching 11 bases. The length of the CDR3 is 16 residues. The V gene end was trimmed by 4 bases and the J gene end by 9 bases; junction bases not matched to a gene: 11. The germline gives CDR1 SGHAT, CDR2 FQDESV (reference sequence). CDR3 DNA: TGTGCCAGCAGCTCCCCGAGGGTAGCGGGAGGGCTTGAGCAGTTCTTC. As protein: CASSSPRVAGGLEQFF.

The CDR3 reads CASSPRDRGAGYNSPLHF. The CDR3 bases are TGTGCCAGCAGCCCGCGGGACAGGGGTGCTGGGTATAATTCACCCCTCCACTTT. The chain has TRBV5-4 and TRBJ1-6; TRBD1 matches at 10 bases. Germline trimming cut 4 bases from V and 4 bases from J; bases unmatched to any gene: 11. CDR1 SGHNT and CDR2 YYREEE come from the germline V gene (reference sequence). The CDR3 extends over 18 amino acids.

This chain connects TRBV19 to TRBJ2-1, with TRBD2 matching 9 bases. J lost 8 bases, V lost 5 bases, and 7 bases had no gene match. Germline assignment: CDR1 LNHDA and CDR2 SQIVND (reference sequence). The CDR3 covers 14 residues. CDR3 protein: CASSPQRGVDEQFF. The CDR3 DNA is TGTGCCAGTAGTCCCCAGCGGGGGGTGGATGAGCAGTTCTTC.

The chain links TRBV9 to TRBJ2-3; D unresolved. The CDR3 covers 13 residues. Trimming took 2 bases from V and 4 from J, leaving 8 bases between them. CDR1 SGDLS and CDR2 YYNGEE come from the germline V gene. CDR3 bases: TGTGCCAGCAGCGTTACCTTATCAGATACGCAGTATTTT. This sequence encodes CASSVTLSDTQYF.

The chain has TRBV6-6 and TRBJ1-2; TRBD1 agrees at 8 bases. Germline CDR1 MNHNY, CDR2 SVGAGI (reference sequence). The CDR3 has 14 residues. Unmatched junction bases numbered 7, after V lost 6 bases and J lost 4 bases. CDR3 region: CASRPRGRGYGYTF. The CDR3 bases are TGTGCCAGCAGGCCCAGGGGGCGAGGCTATGGCTACACCTTC.

The chain is built from TRBV28 and TRBJ2-2, with 12 bases identical to TRBD1. This CDR3 contains 16 residues. Germline V CDR1 and CDR2: MDHEN, SYDVKM. Unmatched junction bases numbered 4, after V lost 3 bases and J lost 5 bases. The CDR3 loop reads CASSFGTGGLTGELFF. The CDR3 coding sequence is TGTGCCAGCAGTTTTGGGACAGGGGGCCTGACCGGGGAGCTGTTTTTT.

This clone was seen just once. The chain has TRBV5-4 and TRBJ1-3, with no clear D. V lost 4 bases and J 3 bases, leaving 11 bases between the germline ends. The CDR3 is 14 residues long. In germline, CDR1 is SGHNT, CDR2 YYREEE (reference sequence). The CDR3 DNA reads TGTGCCAGCAGCCAAAGCTTAAGTGGAAACACCATATATTTT. Residues: CASSQSLSGNTIYF.

J is TRBJ2-1 and V is TRBV15; no firm D call. This CDR3 spans 13 amino acids. Germline V gene lookup returns CDR1 LNHNV and CDR2 YYDKDF (reference sequence). Trimming took 1 base from V and 14 from J, leaving 15 bases between them. CDR3 sequence (DNA): TGTGCCACCAGCAGAGTTTTCGAAGGATGGGAGTTCTTC. This gives the protein CATSRVFEGWEFF. The whole variable domain, filled in from reference TRBV15 and TRBJ2-1, reads DAMVIQNPRYQVTQFGKPVTLSCSQTLNHNVMYWYQQKSSQAPKLLFHYYDKDFNNEADTPDNFQSRRPNTSFCFLDIRSPGLGDTAMYLCATSRVFEGWEFFGPGTRLTVL.

The chain has TRBV7-2 and TRBJ1-3, with D uncertain. CDR3 size: 16 residues. Germline CDR1 is SGHTA and CDR2 is FQGNSA. V was trimmed by 1 base and J by 4 bases, leaving 14 bases between them. The CDR3 reads CASSLVSASIGNTIYF. CDR3 DNA: TGTGCCAGCAGCTTAGTGTCCGCCTCTATCGGAAACACCATATATTTT.

The chain recombines TRBV10-3 with TRBJ1-5; D ambiguous. The V end was cut by 3 bases, the J end by 1 base, with 7 bases between. This CDR3 is 14 amino acids long. Germline V gene sequence: CDR1 ENHRY, CDR2 SYGVKD. DNA for the CDR3: TGTGCCATCAGTGACAGCCTGAGCAATCAGCCCCAGCATTTT. This translates into CAISDSLSNQPQHF.